This T cell receptor (beta chain) was captured in a study of CD8 T cells in Susac syndrome. Points from the study as a whole: As the study acknowledged, the number of individuals who were part of its TCR sequencing and HLA analysis was relatively small.

CD8+ and CD4+ T cells from blood underwent TCR beta sequencing, which was carried out in a high-throughput format. TEMRA cells were enriched by FACS, and CD4+ and CD8+ T cells were negatively isolated. Worth noting for this clonotype: Its antigen is as yet unknown.

The CDR3 runs 13 residues. The V end lost 7 bases, the J end lost 6 bases, and 15 bases lay between the germline ends. Germline V gives CDR1 MGHDK, CDR2 SYGVNS. The RNA input was roughly 0.45 to 1 ug, and it was reverse transcribed with random hexamers. By means of immunoSEQ multiplex PCR, TCR beta CDR3 spanning 54 Vbeta and 13 Jbeta underwent amplification. TCRdb independently ran MiXCR on the immunoSEQ multiplex PCR reads; one entry per CDR3 protein. Seen here are some 180,000 distinct CDR3 sequences, 85% to 95% observed once, and the top ten hold 0.095% to 0.12%. The specimen sequenced was CD4+ T cells from PBMCs. This chain uses TRBV25-1 with TRBJ1-1; D is unclear. The receptor was isolated from a human donor in good health. CDR3 DNA: TGTGCCAGCACTGATTTAACTAGGTCTGAAGCTTTCTTT. Protein product: CASTDLTRSEAFF.